The 4 T cell receptor beta chains below all came from one sample that was sequenced in a study of blood T cell repertoires in COVID-19. Here immunoSEQ multiplex PCR was the method, and the copy in TCRdb shows in-frame clones only, minus some. The data contain approximately 280,000 clones, 80% to 85% of them singletons. The sample taken for sequencing was PBMCs or T cells enriched from blood (not recorded which). These receptors originate from a middle-aged man who had been exposed to COVID-19.

The DNA for the CDR3 is TGTGCCAGCTCACCCCGACTGGGGGGCAGGGGGTCAACTGGGGCCAACGTCCTGACTTTC. Translation gives CASSPRLGGRGSTGANVLTF. The chain is built from TRBV18 and TRBJ2-6; D may be TRBD1 (7 bases). Per germline, CDR1 KGHSH and CDR2 LQKENI. The CDR3 runs to 20 residues. The V end was cut by 3 bases, the J end by 2 bases, with 23 bases between.

This clone was observed at least ten times. The rearrangement joins TRBV9 to TRBJ2-1; 11 bases match TRBD2. Germline values: CDR1 SGDLS, CDR2 YYNGEE. Trimming removed 0 bases from V and 2 bases from J; junction bases left unmatched: 4. This CDR3 contains 17 residues. CDR3 DNA sequence: TGTGCCAGCAGCGTAGCTGGTAGCGGGAGGGCCTACAATGAGCAGTTCTTC. Its translation is CASSVAGSGRAYNEQFF.

This clone was detected once. CDR3 sequence (DNA): TGCGCCAGCAGTGATTCGCTAGCAAGGACAGATACGCAGTATTTT. Translating it yields CASSDSLARTDTQYF. This chain joins TRBV10-2 and TRBJ2-3; a possible D gene is TRBD2 (5 bases). V lost 3 bases, J lost 3 bases, and 13 bases lay in between. Germline-derived CDR1 and CDR2 are WSHSY and SAAADI. The CDR3 loop spans 15 amino acids.

The chain's CDR3 is CASSLAAGHASSEQYF. For the CDR3, the DNA is TGCGCCAGCAGCTTGGCCGCGGGTCATGCATCATCCGAGCAGTACTTC. The chain links TRBV5-1 to TRBJ2-7; D possibly corresponds to TRBD2 (5 bases). CDR1 and CDR2 (germline): SGHRS, YFSETQ. CDR3 size: 16 residues. V was trimmed by 0 bases and J by 6 bases, leaving 19 bases between them.